This TCR beta chain is from a study of Graves' ophthalmopathy and Graves' hyperthyroidism. Study overall: Peripheral blood was collected at initial diagnosis, before any treatment. Study-wide results and caveats: Both an approximately 70% sensitivity and a 72.22% specificity characterized the model's predictions of ophthalmopathy progression.

Remarks on this clonotype: Its matching antigen is unknown.

From RNA, the CDR3 regions of TCR beta chains were amplified and sequenced. Second-round multiplex PCR came after a first-round RT-PCR that employed HTBI primers. TCRdb called the multiplex PCR reads again in MiXCR, with one record for every CDR3 protein. The table includes some 370,000 distinct CDR3 sequences, about 15% detected once. Certain patients, namely those with other autoimmune diseases, uncontrolled infections, pregnancy or lactation, were excluded. The CDR3 runs to 15 residues. The V gene lost 5 bases and the J gene lost 3 bases, with 16 bases spanning the gap. Germline loops: CDR1 PRHDT, CDR2 FYEKMQ (reference sequence).

The clonotype was recovered from an adult woman with stable Graves' hyperthyroidism. Sequencing was performed on peripheral blood. The chain employs TRBV13 and TRBJ1-1; D perhaps matches TRBD1 (5 bases). CDR3 nucleotide sequence: TGTGCCAGCAGCCCCAACGGGGGAATGGACACTGAAGCTTTCTTT. Protein sequence: CASSPNGGMDTEAFF.